This passage covers 30 T cell receptor beta chains from one sample sequenced in a study of blood T cell repertoires in COVID-19. TCRdb's copy holds only in-frame clones and misses some; the assay was immunoSEQ multiplex PCR. The sample includes some 120,000 clones, about 80% of them seen just once. The specimen sequenced was peripheral blood. The receptors stem from a woman between 55 and 75 years old with acute or convalescent COVID-19.

This clone is a singleton in its sample. V gene TRBV19 combines with J gene TRBJ1-5; D is perhaps TRBD1 (5 bases). The V end was cut by 4 bases, the J end by 2 bases, with 12 bases between. The CDR3 runs to 15 residues. Germline-derived CDR1 and CDR2 are LNHDA and SQIVND (reference sequence). The CDR3 DNA sequence: TGTGCCAGTAGTACGACAGCGTCCGGCAATCAGCCCCAGCATTTT. Amino acid sequence: CASSTTASGNQPQHF.

This clone showed up just a few times. The rearrangement uses TRBV18 and TRBJ1-1; 9 positions match TRBD1. Per germline, CDR1 KGHSH and CDR2 LQKENI. CDR3 length equals 17 residues. Germline trimming cut 2 bases from V and 0 bases from J; bases unmatched to any gene: 7. The CDR3 DNA is TGTGCCAGCTCACCAATTTTAGGACAGGGGATGAACACTGAAGCTTTCTTT. It is translated as CASSPILGQGMNTEAFF.

The chain is built from TRBV18 and TRBJ2-3; TRBD1 aligns across 7 bases. Per germline, CDR1 KGHSH and CDR2 LQKENI. J gave up 3 bases and V 9 bases, and 15 bases lay outside the gene matches. The CDR3 is 16 amino acids. The CDR3: CASIAKNRGTTDTQYF. As DNA, the CDR3 is TGTGCCAGTATCGCGAAAAACAGGGGAACGACAGATACGCAGTATTTT.

The rearrangement joins TRBV7-6 to TRBJ1-6, with 7 bases that match TRBD1. The germline gives CDR1 SGHVS, CDR2 FNYEAQ. The trim removed 4 bases at V and 1 base at J, leaving 1 base unmatched. The CDR3 spans 15 residues. As DNA, the CDR3 is TGTGCCAGCAGCTCACAGGGGTCCTATAATTCACCCCTCCACTTT. It codes for CASSSQGSYNSPLHF.

This clone showed up just a few times. DNA for the CDR3: TGTGCCAGTAGTATGGAGTCGACAGCCCTGGGGGCTTTCTTT. As protein: CASSMESTALGAFF. V and J are TRBV19 and TRBJ1-1, with D possibly matching TRBD1 (5 bases). Trimming took 3 bases from V and 11 from J, leaving 19 bases between them. This CDR3 comprises 14 residues. Germline loops: CDR1 LNHDA, CDR2 SQIVND (reference sequence). Variable domain in full (rest from reference TRBV19 and TRBJ1-1): DGGITQSPKYLFRKEGQNVTLSCEQNLNHDAMYWYRQDPGQGLRLIYYSQIVNDFQKGDIAEGYSVSREKKESFPLTVTSAQKNPTAFYLCASSMESTALGAFFGQGTRLTVV.

This clone was counted a few times. The V and J genes are TRBV7-9 and TRBJ1-1; no reliable D call. V lost 10 bases and J 1 base, leaving 10 bases between the germline ends. The CDR3 extends over 12 amino acids. Germline V CDR1 and CDR2: SEHNR, FQNEAQ (reference sequence). The CDR3 region is CANETGNTEAFF. The CDR3 coding sequence is TGTGCCAATGAGACTGGGAACACTGAAGCTTTCTTT.

V usage is TRBV6-5 and J usage is TRBJ1-1; a possible D gene is TRBD1 (5 bases). Trimming shortened V by 3 bases and J by 4 bases, and 15 bases separated the two germline ends. In germline, CDR1 is MNHEY, CDR2 SVGAGI. The CDR3 has 15 amino acids. CDR3 amino acids: CASSYSPGMGTEAFF. CDR3 nucleotide sequence: TGTGCCAGCAGTTATTCGCCAGGGATGGGCACTGAAGCTTTCTTT.

The chain carries TRBV14 and TRBJ1-6; 10 bases line up with TRBD1. The CDR3 is 16 amino acids. V dropped 1 base and J dropped 7; count of bases not matched to a gene: 4. Per germline, CDR1 SGHDN and CDR2 FVKESK. CDR3 in amino acids: CASSQVRTGGNSPLHF. The CDR3 nucleotides read TGTGCCAGCAGCCAAGTCCGGACAGGGGGGAATTCACCCCTCCACTTT.

The chain employs TRBV6-1 and TRBJ1-1, with D tentatively TRBD1 (5 bases). The CDR3 loop spans 13 amino acids. CDR1 and CDR2 from the germline V gene are MNHNS and SASEGT. Trimming took off 7 bases at V and 1 base at J, with 10 bases between the two ends. The CDR3 spells CASTRGANTEAFF. CDR3 sequence (DNA): TGTGCCAGCACCCGCGGGGCGAACACTGAAGCTTTCTTT.

The CDR3 nucleotides are TGTGCCAGTAGTATGCAGGCGGGAAACAACTATGGCTACACCTTC. This encodes CASSMQAGNNYGYTF. The V gene is TRBV19, the J gene TRBJ1-2, with D unclear. The CDR3 consists of 15 residues. V was pared by 3 bases and J by 2 bases, with 13 bases between. Germline V gene sequence: CDR1 LNHDA, CDR2 SQIVND (reference sequence).

CDR3 sequence reads: CASSVREGTPNTEAFF. In DNA form, the CDR3 reads TGTGCCAGCAGCGTCAGGGAGGGTACTCCGAACACTGAAGCTTTCTTT. The V and J genes are TRBV9 and TRBJ1-1; possible D gene TRBD1, 5 bases. V lost 2 bases to trimming and J lost 1 base, with 15 bases between them. Per the germline V gene, CDR1 is SGDLS and CDR2 is YYNGEE. The CDR3 spans 16 residues.

The rearrangement uses TRBV27 and TRBJ1-1; a weak D match, TRBD1 (5 bases). The CDR3 has 12 amino acids. V lost 3 bases and J 5 bases, leaving 7 bases between the germline ends. The germline V gene has CDR1 MNHEY and CDR2 SMNVEV (reference sequence). CDR3 DNA sequence: TGTGCCAGCAGTTTGCGGGGGACTGAAGCTTTCTTT. The encoded protein is CASSLRGTEAFF.

The J gene is TRBJ1-1, the V gene TRBV12-5; D possibly corresponds to TRBD1 (6 bases). Trimming took 5 bases from V and 6 from J, leaving 25 bases between them. This CDR3 contains 17 residues. Germline CDR1 reads LGHNT; CDR2 reads FRNRAP. CDR3 coding DNA: TGTGCTAGTGGTCGCGCCCCCTACAGGGCCTCAGGTCCTGAAGCTTTCTTT. This sequence encodes CASGRAPYRASGPEAFF.

The chain joins TRBV4-1 to TRBJ1-5, with D maybe TRBD1 (5 bases). The CDR3 length is 16 residues. CDR1 and CDR2 from the germline V gene are MGHRA and YSYEKL. With 6 bases removed from V and 3 bases from J, the gap between germline ends came to 18 bases. CDR3 nucleotides: TGCGCCAGCAGGAGAGAAGCAGGGAACGTCAATCAGCCCCAGCATTTT. This encodes CASRREAGNVNQPQHF.

V is TRBV5-1 and J is TRBJ2-2; tentative D call: TRBD2 (6 bases). The CDR3 is made up of 16 amino acids. V was trimmed by 4 bases and J by 6 bases, leaving 19 bases between them. Germline V gene sequence: CDR1 SGHRS, CDR2 YFSETQ. DNA for the CDR3: TGCGCCAGCAGCCAACCCTCCGGGACTTCTGCCGGGGAGCTGTTTTTT. Translating it yields CASSQPSGTSAGELFF.

V is TRBV7-2 and J is TRBJ2-3; a possible D gene is TRBD2 (7 bases). Germline CDR1 reads SGHTA; CDR2 reads FQGNSA. V lost 6 bases and J 4 bases, leaving 14 bases between the germline ends. The CDR3 extends over 14 amino acids. CDR3 in amino acids: CASSSRGAADTQYF. CDR3 nucleotides: TGTGCCAGCAGTAGCCGGGGGGCGGCAGATACGCAGTATTTT.

The V call is TRBV12-3 or TRBV12-4, the J call TRBJ1-1; no reliable D call. V was trimmed by 3 bases and J by 6 bases, leaving 5 bases between them. The CDR3 totals 11 residues. CDR3 coding DNA: TGTGCCAGCAGTTTCCGGTCTGAAGCTTTCTTT. This sequence encodes CASSFRSEAFF.

V is TRBV24-1 and J is TRBJ2-1, with 8 nucleotides matching TRBD1. J gave up 6 bases and V 5 bases, and 14 bases lay outside the gene matches. There are 17 residues in the CDR3. Germline V gene sequence: CDR1 KGHDR, CDR2 SFDVKD. The CDR3 loop reads CATSGVNRDRRSNEQFF. DNA of the CDR3: TGTGCCACCAGTGGGGTCAACCGGGACAGGAGGAGCAATGAGCAGTTCTTC.

This chain links TRBV6-2 or TRBV6-3 with TRBJ2-7; D possibly corresponds to TRBD1 (5 bases). V was cut by 6 bases and J by 5 bases, with 11 bases left in between. CDR1 and CDR2 from the germline V gene are MNHEY and SVGEGT. CDR3 length equals 12 residues. The CDR3 region is CASSAQGNEQYF. The CDR3 DNA reads TGTGCCAGCAGCGCCCAGGGAAACGAGCAGTACTTC.

A note on this clone: No conserved phenylalanine or tryptophan ends this CDR3, so it is likely a read error. It is unclear where the CDR3 begins or ends on the DNA, so no DNA is shown, and the CDR3 is as TCRdb lists it. J is TRBJ1-2 and V is TRBV27; the D call TRBD1 from the table was never checked on the DNA. CDR1 is MNHEY and CDR2 is SMNVEV in the germline V gene (reference sequence). Counting both end residues, the CDR3 totals 9 amino acids. The CDR3 protein is CASTTGEAD.

The chain uses TRBV2 and TRBJ2-3; possible D gene TRBD1, 5 bases. Trimming stripped 6 bases from V and 5 bases from J, with 12 bases between. Germline CDR1 is SNHLY and CDR2 is FYNNEI. The CDR3 spans 13 residues. The CDR3 coding sequence is TGTGCCAGCAGGCAGGGTGGGGTAGATACGCAGTATTTT. It translates to CASRQGGVDTQYF.

The chain has TRBV7-3 and TRBJ2-3; TRBD2 is a possible D gene (6 bases). Germline CDR1 is SGHTA and CDR2 is FQGTGA. The ends were cut back, 8 bases at V and 4 bases at J, with 16 bases in the middle. The CDR3 length is 14 residues. The CDR3 DNA reads as TGTGCCAGCGGGGACTGGGAAACTCCAGATACGCAGTATTTT. Its translation is CASGDWETPDTQYF.

The V gene is TRBV5-1, the J gene TRBJ2-5; 7 bases agree with TRBD1. Germline V gives CDR1 SGHRS, CDR2 YFSETQ. V lost 4 bases and J lost 2; bases outside the gene matches: 5. The CDR3 loop spans 14 amino acids. The CDR3 is CASSKGTVQETQYF. The CDR3 bases are TGCGCCAGCAGCAAGGGGACAGTACAAGAGACCCAGTACTTC.

This chain links TRBV2 with TRBJ2-2, with D maybe TRBD1 (5 bases). With 4 bases removed from V and 5 bases from J, the gap between germline ends came to 11 bases. Germline V gene lookup returns CDR1 SNHLY and CDR2 FYNNEI. This CDR3 is 14 amino acids long. This chain's CDR3 is CASSVQGYTGELFF. CDR3 sequence (DNA): TGTGCCAGCAGTGTCCAGGGTTATACCGGGGAGCTGTTTTTT.

This clone was detected only once. The genes are TRBV7-6 and TRBJ2-5; TRBD1 matches 8 bases. V trimming: 5 bases; J trimming: 1 base; junction bases outside the gene matches: 9. The CDR3 runs to 16 residues. CDR1 is SGHVS and CDR2 is FNYEAQ in the germline V gene. The DNA for the CDR3 is TGTGCCAGCAGCCACCGAGGACAGGGAGGCCAAGAGACCCAGTACTTC. Its protein is CASSHRGQGGQETQYF. The variable domain in full, with the rest retrieved from reference TRBV7-6 and TRBJ2-5, is GAGVSQSPRYKVTKRGQDVALRCDPISGHVSLYWYRQALGQGPEFLTYFNYEAQQDKSGLPNDRFSAERPEGSISTLTIQRTEQRDSAMYRCASSHRGQGGQETQYFGPGTRLLVL.

The DNA of the CDR3 is TGTGCCAGCAGCTTACAGAGGGCTAATGAAAAACTGTTTTTT. It yields the protein CASSLQRANEKLFF. The rearrangement uses TRBV7-3 and TRBJ1-4, with D hard to call. With 2 bases removed from V and 3 bases from J, the gap between germline ends came to 7 bases. There are 14 residues in the CDR3. CDR1 is SGHTA and CDR2 is FQGTGA in the germline V gene.

V usage is TRBV4-1 and J usage is TRBJ1-1, with 9 bases that match TRBD1. In germline, CDR1 is MGHRA, CDR2 YSYEKL. With 0 bases clipped from V and 0 bases from J, the junction kept 14 bases outside the gene matches. The CDR3 has 20 residues. DNA for the CDR3: TGCGCCAGCAGCCAAGACGGGCGACAGGGGGTTTACATCATGAACACTGAAGCTTTCTTT. Amino acids: CASSQDGRQGVYIMNTEAFF.

The chain joins TRBV21-1 to TRBJ2-5; TRBD2, the table's D call, was not compared with the DNA. TRBV21-1 is reported as a pseudogene. This CDR3 region has 18 residues. The CDR3 nucleotides read TGTGCCAGCAGCAAGCGGCCTAGCCTCAAACTGAAGGTAGAGACCCAGTACTTC. Protein product: CASSKRPSLKLKVETQYF.

The chain joins TRBV7-2 to TRBJ2-7; perhaps TRBD2 as D (6 bases). V was cut by 3 bases and J by 5 bases, with 11 bases left in between. Germline V gene data show CDR1 as SGHTA and CDR2 as FQGNSA. The CDR3 has 13 amino acids. Here the CDR3 reads CASSLTRGDEQYF. CDR3 coding DNA: TGTGCCAGCAGCTTGACTAGGGGAGACGAGCAGTACTTC.

J is TRBJ1-4 and V is TRBV7-9; D not certain. This CDR3 region has 12 residues. Germline V gene sequence: CDR1 SEHNR, CDR2 FQNEAQ (reference sequence). Trimming took 7 bases from V and 8 from J, leaving 11 bases between them. The CDR3 is CASTRGPEKLFF. CDR3 in DNA: TGTGCCAGCACCCGCGGGCCAGAAAAACTGTTTTTT. The variable domain in full, completed from reference TRBV7-9 and TRBJ1-4, reads DTGVSQNPRHKITKRGQNVTFRCDPISEHNRLYWYRQTLGQGPEFLTYFQNEAQLEKSRLLSDRFSAERPKGSFSTLEIQRTEQGDSAMYLCASTRGPEKLFFGSGTQLSVL.